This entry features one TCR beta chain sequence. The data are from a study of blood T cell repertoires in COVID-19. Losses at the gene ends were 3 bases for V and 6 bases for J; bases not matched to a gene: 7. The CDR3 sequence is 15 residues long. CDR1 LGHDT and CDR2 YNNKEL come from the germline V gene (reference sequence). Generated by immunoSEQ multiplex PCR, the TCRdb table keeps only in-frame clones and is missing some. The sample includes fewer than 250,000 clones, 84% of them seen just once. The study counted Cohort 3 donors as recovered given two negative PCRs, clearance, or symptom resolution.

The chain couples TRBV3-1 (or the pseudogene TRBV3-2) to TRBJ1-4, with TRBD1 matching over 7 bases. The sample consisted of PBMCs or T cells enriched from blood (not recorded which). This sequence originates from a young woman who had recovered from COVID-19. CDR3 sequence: CASSHPTGTHEKLFF. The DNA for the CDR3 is TGTGCCAGCAGCCACCCGACAGGGACCCATGAAAAACTGTTTTTT.